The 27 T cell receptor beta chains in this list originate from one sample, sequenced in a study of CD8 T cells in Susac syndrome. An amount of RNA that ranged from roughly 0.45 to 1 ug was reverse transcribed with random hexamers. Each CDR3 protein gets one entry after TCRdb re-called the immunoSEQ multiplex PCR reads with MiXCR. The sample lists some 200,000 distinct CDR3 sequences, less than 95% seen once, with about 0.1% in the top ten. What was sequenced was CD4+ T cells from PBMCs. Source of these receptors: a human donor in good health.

The CDR3: CASSVGQGNYGYTF. The CDR3 bases are TGTGCCAGCAGTGTAGGGCAGGGGAACTATGGCTACACCTTC. This sequence joins TRBV2 and TRBJ1-2, with D tentatively TRBD1 (6 bases). Trimming shortened V by 4 bases and J by 2 bases, and 11 bases separated the two germline ends. Per the germline V gene, CDR1 is SNHLY and CDR2 is FYNNEI. The CDR3 is 14 amino acids.

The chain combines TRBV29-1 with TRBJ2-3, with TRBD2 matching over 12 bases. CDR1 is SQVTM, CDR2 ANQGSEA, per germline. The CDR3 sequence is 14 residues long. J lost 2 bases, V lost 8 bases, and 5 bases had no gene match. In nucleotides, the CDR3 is TGCAGCTTTGGACTAGCGGGATCCACAGATACGCAGTATTTT. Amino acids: CSFGLAGSTDTQYF.

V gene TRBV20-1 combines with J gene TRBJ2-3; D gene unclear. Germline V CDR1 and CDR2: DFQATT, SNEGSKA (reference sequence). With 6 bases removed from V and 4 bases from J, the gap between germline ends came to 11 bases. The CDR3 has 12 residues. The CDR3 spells CSATPVSDTQYF. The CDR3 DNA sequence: TGCAGTGCCACCCCCGTTTCAGATACGCAGTATTTT.

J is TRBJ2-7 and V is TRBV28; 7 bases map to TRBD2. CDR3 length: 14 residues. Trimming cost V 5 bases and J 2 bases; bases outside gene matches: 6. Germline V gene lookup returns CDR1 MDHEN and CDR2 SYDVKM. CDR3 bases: TGTGCCAGCAGTGAACAACTAGCGCCCTACGAGCAGTACTTC. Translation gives CASSEQLAPYEQYF.

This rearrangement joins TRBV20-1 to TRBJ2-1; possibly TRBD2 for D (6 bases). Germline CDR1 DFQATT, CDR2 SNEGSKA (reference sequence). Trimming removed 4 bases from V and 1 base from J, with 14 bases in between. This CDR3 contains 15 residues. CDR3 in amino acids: CSANPGSGSYNEQFF. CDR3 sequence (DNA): TGCAGTGCTAATCCGGGTAGCGGATCCTACAATGAGCAGTTCTTC.

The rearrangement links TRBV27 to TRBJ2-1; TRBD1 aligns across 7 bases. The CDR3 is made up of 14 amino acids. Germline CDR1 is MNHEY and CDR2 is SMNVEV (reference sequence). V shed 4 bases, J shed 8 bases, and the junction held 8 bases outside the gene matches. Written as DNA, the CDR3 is TGTGCCAGCAGTTCCCCCGACAGGGTGTATGAGCAGTTCTTC. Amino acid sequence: CASSSPDRVYEQFF.

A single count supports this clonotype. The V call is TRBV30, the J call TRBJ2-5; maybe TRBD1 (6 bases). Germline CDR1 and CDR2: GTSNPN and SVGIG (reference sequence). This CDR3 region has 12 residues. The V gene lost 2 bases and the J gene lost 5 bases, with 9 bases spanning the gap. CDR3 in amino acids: CAWSRQGETQYF. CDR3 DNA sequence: TGTGCCTGGAGTAGGCAGGGGGAGACCCAGTACTTC.

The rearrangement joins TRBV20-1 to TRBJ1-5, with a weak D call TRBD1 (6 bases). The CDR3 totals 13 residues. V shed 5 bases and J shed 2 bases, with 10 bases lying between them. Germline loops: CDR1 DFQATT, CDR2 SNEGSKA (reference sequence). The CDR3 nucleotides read TGCAGTGCTCCCCGACAGGGCAATCAGCCCCAGCATTTT. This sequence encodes CSAPRQGNQPQHF.

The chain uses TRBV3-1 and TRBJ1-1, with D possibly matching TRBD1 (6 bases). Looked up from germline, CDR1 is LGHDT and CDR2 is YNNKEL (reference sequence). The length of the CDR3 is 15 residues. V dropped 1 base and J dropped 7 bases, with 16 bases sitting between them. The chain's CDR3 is CASSQGTARVFEAFF. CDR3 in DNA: TGTGCCAGCAGCCAAGGGACAGCGCGCGTCTTTGAAGCTTTCTTT.

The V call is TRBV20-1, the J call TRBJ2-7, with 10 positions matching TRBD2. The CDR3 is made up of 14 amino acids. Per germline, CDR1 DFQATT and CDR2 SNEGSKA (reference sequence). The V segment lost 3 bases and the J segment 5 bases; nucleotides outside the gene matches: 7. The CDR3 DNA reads TGCAGTGCTAGTGCGGGACTAGCGAAAGACGAGCAGTACTTC. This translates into CSASAGLAKDEQYF.

CDR3 nucleotide sequence: TGTGCCAGCTCACCACTGGAGGAGCCGAAAGGGATTCAGTACTTC. Its translation: CASSPLEEPKGIQYF. The V gene is TRBV18, the J gene TRBJ2-4; perhaps TRBD2 as D (5 bases). V lost 1 base and J 10 bases, leaving 17 bases between the germline ends. Germline CDR1 is KGHSH and CDR2 is LQKENI. There are 15 residues in the CDR3.

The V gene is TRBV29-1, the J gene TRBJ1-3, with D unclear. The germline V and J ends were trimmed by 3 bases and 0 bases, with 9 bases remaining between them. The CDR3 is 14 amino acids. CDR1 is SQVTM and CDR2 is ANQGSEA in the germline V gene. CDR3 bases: TGCAGCGTTGAGAGAGACACCTCTGGAAACACCATATATTTT. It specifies CSVERDTSGNTIYF.

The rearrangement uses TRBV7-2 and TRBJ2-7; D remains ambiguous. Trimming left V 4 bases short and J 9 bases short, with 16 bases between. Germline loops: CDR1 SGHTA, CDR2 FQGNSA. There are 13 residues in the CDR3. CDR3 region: CASSSTHPSAQYF. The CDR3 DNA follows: TGTGCCAGCAGCTCCACTCACCCCTCGGCGCAGTACTTC. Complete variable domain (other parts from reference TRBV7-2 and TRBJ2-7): GAGVSQSPSNKVTEKGKDVELRCDPISGHTALYWYRQSLGQGLEFLIYFQGNSAPDKSGLPSDRFSAERTGGSVSTLTIQRTQQEDSAVYLCASSSTHPSAQYFGPGTRLTVT.

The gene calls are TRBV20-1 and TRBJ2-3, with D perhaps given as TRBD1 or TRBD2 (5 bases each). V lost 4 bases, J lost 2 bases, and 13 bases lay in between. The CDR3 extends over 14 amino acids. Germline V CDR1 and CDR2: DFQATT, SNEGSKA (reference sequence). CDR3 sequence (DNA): TGCAGTGCTATCGGTCCGGGGACCACAGATACGCAGTATTTT. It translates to CSAIGPGTTDTQYF.

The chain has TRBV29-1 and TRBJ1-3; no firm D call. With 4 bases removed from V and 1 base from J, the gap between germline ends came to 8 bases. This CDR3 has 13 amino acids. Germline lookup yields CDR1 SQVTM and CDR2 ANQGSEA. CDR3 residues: CSVVRASGNTIYF. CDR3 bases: TGCAGCGTTGTCCGAGCGTCTGGAAACACCATATATTTT. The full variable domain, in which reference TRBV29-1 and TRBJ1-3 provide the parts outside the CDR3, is SAVISQKPSRDICQRGTSLTIQCQVDSQVTMMFWYRQQPGQSLTLIATANQGSEATYESGFVIDKFPISRPNLTFSTLTVSNMSPEDSSIYLCSVVRASGNTIYFGEGSWLTVV.

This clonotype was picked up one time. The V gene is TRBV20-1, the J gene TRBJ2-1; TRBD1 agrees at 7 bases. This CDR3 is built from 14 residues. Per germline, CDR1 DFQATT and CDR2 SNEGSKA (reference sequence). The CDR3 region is CSNMDRSSYNEQFF. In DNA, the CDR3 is TGCAGCAACATGGACAGGAGCTCCTACAATGAGCAGTTCTTC.

CDR3 region: CASSLVTGSGYTF. The DNA of the CDR3 is TGTGCCAGCAGTTTAGTCACAGGGAGTGGCTACACCTTC. The rearrangement links TRBV12-3 or TRBV12-4 to TRBJ1-2, with a tentative D call TRBD1 (6 bases). V was shortened by 1 base and J by 7 bases, with 10 bases between the two germline ends. The CDR3 extends over 13 amino acids.

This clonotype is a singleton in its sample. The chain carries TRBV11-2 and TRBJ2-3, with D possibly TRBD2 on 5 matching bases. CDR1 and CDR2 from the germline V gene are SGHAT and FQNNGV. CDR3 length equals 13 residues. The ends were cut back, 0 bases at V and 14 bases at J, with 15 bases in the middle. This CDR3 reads CASSLELVDGLYF. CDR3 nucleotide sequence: TGTGCCAGCAGCTTAGAACTAGTCGATGGGTTGTATTTT.

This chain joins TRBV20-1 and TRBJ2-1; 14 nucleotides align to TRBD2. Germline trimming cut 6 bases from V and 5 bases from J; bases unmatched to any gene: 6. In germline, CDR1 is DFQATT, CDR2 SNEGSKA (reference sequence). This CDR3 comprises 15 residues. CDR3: CSAEGLAGADNEQFF. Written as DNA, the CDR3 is TGCAGTGCGGAGGGACTAGCGGGAGCAGACAATGAGCAGTTCTTC.

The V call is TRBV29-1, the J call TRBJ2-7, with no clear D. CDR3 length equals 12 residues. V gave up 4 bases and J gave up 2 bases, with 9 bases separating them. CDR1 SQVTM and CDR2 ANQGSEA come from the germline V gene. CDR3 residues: CSVANGAYEQYF. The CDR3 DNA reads TGCAGCGTTGCAAACGGCGCCTACGAGCAGTACTTC.

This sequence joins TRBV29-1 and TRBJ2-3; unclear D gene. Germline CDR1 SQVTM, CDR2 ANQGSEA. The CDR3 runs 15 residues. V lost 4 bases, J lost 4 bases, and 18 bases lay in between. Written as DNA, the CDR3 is TGCAGCGTTGTGCCGGGTCTATCTGGGGCAGATACGCAGTATTTT. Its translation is CSVVPGLSGADTQYF.

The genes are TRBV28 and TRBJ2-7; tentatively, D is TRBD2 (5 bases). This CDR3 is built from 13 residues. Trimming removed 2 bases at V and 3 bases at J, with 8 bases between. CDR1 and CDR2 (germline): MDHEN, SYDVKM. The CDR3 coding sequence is TGTGCCAGCAGTTTACCCGGGGTCTACGAGCAGTACTTC. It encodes CASSLPGVYEQYF.

CDR3 sequence reads: CSVLSESYEQYF. In DNA, the CDR3 is TGCAGCGTCCTCAGTGAGTCCTACGAGCAGTACTTC. V usage is TRBV29-1 and J usage is TRBJ2-7; D is ambiguous. V dropped 6 bases and J dropped 1 base, with 10 bases sitting between them. Germline CDR1 and CDR2: SQVTM and ANQGSEA. CDR3 length equals 12 residues.

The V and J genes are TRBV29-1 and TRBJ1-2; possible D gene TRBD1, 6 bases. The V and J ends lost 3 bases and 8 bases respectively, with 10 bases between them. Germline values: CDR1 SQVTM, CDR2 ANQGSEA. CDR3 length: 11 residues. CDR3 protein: CSVEMGGGYTF. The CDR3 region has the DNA TGCAGCGTTGAGATGGGGGGCGGCTACACCTTC.

The CDR3 spells CASSRKIDNEKLFF. In nucleotides, the CDR3 is TGTGCCAGCAGTCGGAAAATTGATAATGAAAAACTGTTTTTT. The gene calls are TRBV27 and TRBJ1-4; D gene ambiguous. Germline CDR1 and CDR2: MNHEY and SMNVEV (reference sequence). Trimming took 5 bases from V and 4 from J, leaving 11 bases between them. There are 14 residues in the CDR3.

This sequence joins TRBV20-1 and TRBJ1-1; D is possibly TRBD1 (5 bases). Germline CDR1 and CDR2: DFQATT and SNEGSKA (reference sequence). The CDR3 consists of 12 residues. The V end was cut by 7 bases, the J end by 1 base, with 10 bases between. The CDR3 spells CSVGEANTEAFF. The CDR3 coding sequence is TGCAGTGTAGGGGAGGCGAACACTGAAGCTTTCTTT.

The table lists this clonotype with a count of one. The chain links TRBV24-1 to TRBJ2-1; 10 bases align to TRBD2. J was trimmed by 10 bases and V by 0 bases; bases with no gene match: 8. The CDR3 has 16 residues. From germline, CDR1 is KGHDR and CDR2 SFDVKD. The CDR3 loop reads CATSDLNSGRFGEQFF. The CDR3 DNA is TGTGCCACCAGTGATTTGAATAGCGGGAGGTTCGGGGAGCAGTTCTTC.